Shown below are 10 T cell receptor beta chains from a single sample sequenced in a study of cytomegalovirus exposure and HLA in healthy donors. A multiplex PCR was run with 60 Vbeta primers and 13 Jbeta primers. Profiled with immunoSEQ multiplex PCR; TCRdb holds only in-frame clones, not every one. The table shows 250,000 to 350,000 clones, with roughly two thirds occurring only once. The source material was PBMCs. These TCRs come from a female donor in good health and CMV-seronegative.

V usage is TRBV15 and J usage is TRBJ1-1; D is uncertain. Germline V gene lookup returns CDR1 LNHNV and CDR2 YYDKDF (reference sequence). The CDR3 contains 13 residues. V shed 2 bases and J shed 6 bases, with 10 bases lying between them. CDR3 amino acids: CATSRTSTPEAFF. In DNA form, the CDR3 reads TGTGCCACCAGCAGAACGTCTACCCCTGAAGCTTTCTTT.

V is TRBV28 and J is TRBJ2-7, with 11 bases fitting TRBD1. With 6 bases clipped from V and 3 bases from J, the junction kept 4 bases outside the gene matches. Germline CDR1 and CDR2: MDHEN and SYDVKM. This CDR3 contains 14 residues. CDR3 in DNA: TGTGCCAGCAGGGGGACAGGGGGTGGCTACGAGCAGTACTTC. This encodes CASRGTGGGYEQYF.

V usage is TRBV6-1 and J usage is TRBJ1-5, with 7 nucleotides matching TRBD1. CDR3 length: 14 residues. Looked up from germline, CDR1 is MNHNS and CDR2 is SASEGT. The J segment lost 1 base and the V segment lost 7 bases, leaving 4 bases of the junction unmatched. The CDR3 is CASTETGSNQPQHF. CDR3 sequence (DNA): TGTGCCAGCACCGAGACAGGGAGCAATCAGCCCCAGCATTTT.

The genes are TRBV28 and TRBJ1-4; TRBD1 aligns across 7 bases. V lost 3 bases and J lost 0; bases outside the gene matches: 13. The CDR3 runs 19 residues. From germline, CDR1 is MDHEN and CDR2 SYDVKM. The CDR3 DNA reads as TGTGCCAGCAGTTTGGGTGGGTACGGGACAGCAGCAACTAATGAAAAACTGTTTTTT. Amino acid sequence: CASSLGGYGTAATNEKLFF.

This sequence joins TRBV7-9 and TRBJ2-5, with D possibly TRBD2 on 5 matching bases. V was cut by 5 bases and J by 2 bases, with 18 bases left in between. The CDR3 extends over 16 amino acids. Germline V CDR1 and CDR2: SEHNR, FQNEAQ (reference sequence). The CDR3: CASSTLRKGGQETQYF. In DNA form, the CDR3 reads TGTGCCAGCAGCACATTACGCAAAGGCGGGCAAGAGACCCAGTACTTC.

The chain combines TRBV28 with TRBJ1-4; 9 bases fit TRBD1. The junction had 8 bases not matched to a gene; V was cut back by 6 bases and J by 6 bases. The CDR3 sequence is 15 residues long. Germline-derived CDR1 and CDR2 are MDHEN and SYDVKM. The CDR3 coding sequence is TGTGCCAGCAGCTCCTCCGGGACAGGGTATGAAAAACTGTTTTTT. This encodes CASSSSGTGYEKLFF.

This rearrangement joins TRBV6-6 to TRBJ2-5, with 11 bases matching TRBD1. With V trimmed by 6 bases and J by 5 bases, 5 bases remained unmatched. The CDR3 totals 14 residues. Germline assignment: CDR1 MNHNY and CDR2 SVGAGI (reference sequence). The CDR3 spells CASSSGTGGETQYF. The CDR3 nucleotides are TGTGCCAGCAGCTCCGGGACAGGGGGGGAGACCCAGTACTTC.

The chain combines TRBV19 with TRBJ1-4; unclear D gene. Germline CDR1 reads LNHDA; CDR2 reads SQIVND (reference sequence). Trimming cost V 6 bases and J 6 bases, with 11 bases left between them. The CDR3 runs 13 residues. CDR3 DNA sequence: TGTGCCAGTAGCCCGTGGGAGGATGAAAAACTGTTTTTT. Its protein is CASSPWEDEKLFF. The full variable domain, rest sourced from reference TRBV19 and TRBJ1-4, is DGGITQSPKYLFRKEGQNVTLSCEQNLNHDAMYWYRQDPGQGLRLIYYSQIVNDFQKGDIAEGYSVSREKKESFPLTVTSAQKNPTAFYLCASSPWEDEKLFFGSGTQLSVL.

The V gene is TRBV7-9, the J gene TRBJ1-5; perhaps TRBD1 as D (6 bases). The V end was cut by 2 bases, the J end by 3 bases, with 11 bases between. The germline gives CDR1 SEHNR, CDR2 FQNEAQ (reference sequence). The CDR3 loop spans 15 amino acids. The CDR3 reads CASSLSTGLNQPQHF. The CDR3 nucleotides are TGTGCCAGCAGCTTATCAACAGGGCTCAATCAGCCCCAGCATTTT.

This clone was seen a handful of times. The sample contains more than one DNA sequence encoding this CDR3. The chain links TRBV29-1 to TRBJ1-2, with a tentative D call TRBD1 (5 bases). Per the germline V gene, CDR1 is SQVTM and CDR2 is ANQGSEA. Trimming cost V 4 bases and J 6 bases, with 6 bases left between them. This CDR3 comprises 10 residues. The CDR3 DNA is TGCAGCGTTGCAGGGAATGGCTACACCTTC. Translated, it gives CSVAGNGYTF. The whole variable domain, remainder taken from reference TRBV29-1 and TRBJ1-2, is SAVISQKPSRDICQRGTSLTIQCQVDSQVTMMFWYRQQPGQSLTLIATANQGSEATYESGFVIDKFPISRPNLTFSTLTVSNMSPEDSSIYLCSVAGNGYTFGSGTRLTVV.